Below, 17 T cell receptor beta chains from the same sample are listed, as sequenced in a study of early stage breast cancer tumors (TCRdb year 2017). The method behind the library was the immunoSEQ multiplex PCR assay. In TCRdb, the immuneACCESS table is reduced to in-frame sequences with V and J assigned. These tables do not hold every clone; where another copy was compared, an unresolved V gene accounts for under half, and the others remain unexplained. The sample profile shows 51,000 or so clones; about 80% of them were found once. The ten most abundant clones make up about 1.4% of the sample. Source material: blood. Receptor source: a person in their fifties or sixties with breast cancer.

The chain is built from TRBV28 and TRBJ1-5; D uncertain. V lost 7 bases to trimming and J lost 7 bases, with 11 bases between them. Per germline, CDR1 MDHEN and CDR2 SYDVKM. CDR3 size: 12 residues. CDR3 nucleotide sequence: TGTGCCAGCAAGAGGGCCTCCCAGCCCCAGCATTTT. Protein: CASKRASQPQHF.

This chain connects TRBV5-1 to TRBJ2-1; perhaps TRBD1 as D (6 bases). Trimming pared 7 bases from V and 4 bases from J, leaving 18 bases between. This CDR3 spans 15 amino acids. Germline-derived CDR1 and CDR2 are SGHRS and YFSETQ. The CDR3 coding sequence is TGCGCCAGCCGCCAGGAGGCAGGGGCTTACAATGAGCAGTTCTTC. Translated: CASRQEAGAYNEQFF.

In its sample, this clone was seen once. V gene TRBV7-2 combines with J gene TRBJ2-7; D gene unclear. The CDR3 is made up of 15 amino acids. Trimming shortened V by 0 bases and J by 0 bases, and 9 bases separated the two germline ends. Looked up from germline, CDR1 is SGHTA and CDR2 is FQGNSA. The chain's CDR3 is CASSLAVGTSYEQYF. The CDR3 coding sequence is TGTGCCAGCAGCTTAGCGGTAGGCACCTCCTACGAGCAGTACTTC.

The chain is built from TRBV28 and TRBJ1-5; D is uncertain. There are 14 residues in the CDR3. V was pared by 3 bases and J by 0 bases, with 6 bases between. Germline V gene data show CDR1 as MDHEN and CDR2 as SYDVKM. The CDR3 region has the DNA TGTGCCAGCAGTTTTTTGAATAGCAATCAGCCCCAGCATTTT. This translates into CASSFLNSNQPQHF.

The chain has TRBV2 and TRBJ2-5; D unresolved. The CDR3 covers 11 residues. The germline V gene encodes CDR1 SNHLY and CDR2 FYNNEI. Trimming stripped 1 base from V and 3 bases from J, with 0 bases between. The CDR3 sequence is CASSEEETQYF. CDR3 bases: TGTGCCAGCAGTGAAGAAGAGACCCAGTACTTC.

This clone was counted once. The chain couples TRBV5-1 to TRBJ2-1; D unresolved. The CDR3 is 14 residues long. Trimming took 4 bases from V and 6 from J, leaving 14 bases between them. From germline, CDR1 is SGHRS and CDR2 YFSETQ. The CDR3 loop reads CASSPGSVANEQFF. The DNA for the CDR3 is TGCGCCAGCAGCCCCGGGTCGGTGGCCAATGAGCAGTTCTTC.

The chain is built from TRBV7-8 and TRBJ1-2; D gene uncertain. V was trimmed by 7 bases and J by 12 bases, leaving 24 bases between them. The CDR3 extends over 14 amino acids. CDR1 and CDR2 (germline): SGHVS, FQNEAQ. The CDR3 spells CASTPLRVAPLDTF. The CDR3 nucleotides are TGTGCCAGCACCCCTCTTCGGGTAGCCCCGTTGGACACCTTC.

CDR3 nucleotide sequence: TGTGCCAGTAACCCAGGACAGGTTTATGGCTACACCTTC. Encoded protein: CASNPGQVYGYTF. The chain has TRBV19 and TRBJ1-2; 7 nucleotides match TRBD1. The V segment lost 7 bases and the J segment 5 bases; nucleotides outside the gene matches: 7. The CDR3 length is 13 residues. Germline-derived CDR1 and CDR2 are LNHDA and SQIVND (reference sequence).

The chain employs TRBV7-9 and TRBJ1-2; the match to TRBD1 covers 8 bases. Germline loops: CDR1 SEHNR, CDR2 FQNEAQ (reference sequence). The CDR3 runs 16 residues. J was trimmed by 7 bases and V by 2 bases; bases with no gene match: 12. CDR3 loop: CASSLSGQGARSGYTF. For the CDR3, the DNA is TGTGCCAGCAGCTTATCGGGGCAGGGGGCTCGGAGTGGCTACACCTTC.

The rearrangement uses TRBV5-6 and TRBJ2-4; D tentatively fits TRBD1 or TRBD2 (6 bases each). The germline V and J ends were trimmed by 0 bases and 8 bases, with 12 bases remaining between them. The CDR3 covers 14 residues. Germline-derived CDR1 and CDR2 are SGHDT and YYEEEE. The CDR3, as DNA: TGTGCCAGCAGCTTGGCTGGGGGGCAGGACATTCAGTACTTC. Translating gives CASSLAGGQDIQYF.

The V gene is TRBV6-5, the J gene TRBJ1-6; maybe TRBD1 (5 bases). This CDR3 contains 15 residues. Trimming pared 5 bases from V and 6 bases from J, leaving 14 bases between. Germline assignment: CDR1 MNHEY and CDR2 SVGAGI. CDR3 DNA: TGTGCCAGCAGTCCGTACAGGAGGGTTAATTCACCCCTCCACTTT. Amino acid sequence: CASSPYRRVNSPLHF.

V is TRBV7-6 and J is TRBJ2-5; a possible D gene is TRBD2 (5 bases). This CDR3 spans 15 amino acids. V was shortened by 3 bases and J by 0 bases, with 11 bases between the two germline ends. Germline lookup yields CDR1 SGHVS and CDR2 FNYEAQ. The CDR3 DNA is TGTGCCAGCAGCTTCCGGACGGGGTACCAAGAGACCCAGTACTTC. This codes for CASSFRTGYQETQYF.

This chain joins TRBV18 and TRBJ2-7; 10 bases map to TRBD1. Germline-derived CDR1 and CDR2 are KGHSH and LQKENI. J was trimmed by 4 bases and V by 8 bases; bases with no gene match: 8. This CDR3 is built from 14 residues. In DNA form, the CDR3 reads TGTGCCAGCAGCCGGGACAGGGGAAATTACGAGCAGTACTTC. Its translation: CASSRDRGNYEQYF.

This clone was seen a few times. The V gene is TRBV28, the J gene TRBJ1-2, with D hard to call. CDR3 size: 13 residues. Trimming took off 3 bases at V and 4 bases at J, with 9 bases between the two ends. CDR1 is MDHEN, CDR2 SYDVKM, per germline. The CDR3 nucleotides read TGTGCCAGCAGTTTTCGCTTAGGCTATGGCTACACCTTC. As protein: CASSFRLGYGYTF.

The DNA for the CDR3 is TGCGCCAGCAGCCAAGTAGGACGGGGAACCTACGAGCAGTACTTC. Translated: CASSQVGRGTYEQYF. J is TRBJ2-7 and V is TRBV4-3; possible D gene TRBD2, 5 bases. This CDR3 comprises 15 residues. Deletions cut 1 base from V and 2 bases from J, with 12 bases between. Germline V gene data show CDR1 as LGHNA and CDR2 as YSLEER.

This clone showed up just a few times. Here the CDR3 DNA reads TGTGCCAGCAGCGGGACTAGCGGGAGGATTGCGAACACCGGGGAGCTGTTTTTT. It translates to CASSGTSGRIANTGELFF. The chain employs TRBV5-6 and TRBJ2-2; 15 positions agree with TRBD2. Trimming at V came to 4 bases and at J to 0 bases, leaving 4 bases not matched to a gene. Germline assignment: CDR1 SGHDT and CDR2 YYEEEE. The length of the CDR3 is 18 residues. Full variable domain (missing parts from reference TRBV5-6 and TRBJ2-2): DAGVTQSPTHLIKTRGQQVTLRCSPKSGHDTVSWYQQALGQGPQFIFQYYEEEERQRGNFPDRFSGHQFPNYSSELNVNALLLGDSALYLCASSGTSGRIANTGELFFGEGSRLTVL.

The chain is built from TRBV27 and TRBJ2-5, with TRBD1 matching over 10 bases. V lost 2 bases and J lost 5; bases outside the gene matches: 2. CDR1 is MNHEY, CDR2 SMNVEV, per germline (reference sequence). This CDR3 is 14 amino acids long. The CDR3 sequence: CASSLRDRGETQYF. CDR3 in DNA: TGTGCCAGCAGTTTACGGGACAGGGGTGAGACCCAGTACTTC.